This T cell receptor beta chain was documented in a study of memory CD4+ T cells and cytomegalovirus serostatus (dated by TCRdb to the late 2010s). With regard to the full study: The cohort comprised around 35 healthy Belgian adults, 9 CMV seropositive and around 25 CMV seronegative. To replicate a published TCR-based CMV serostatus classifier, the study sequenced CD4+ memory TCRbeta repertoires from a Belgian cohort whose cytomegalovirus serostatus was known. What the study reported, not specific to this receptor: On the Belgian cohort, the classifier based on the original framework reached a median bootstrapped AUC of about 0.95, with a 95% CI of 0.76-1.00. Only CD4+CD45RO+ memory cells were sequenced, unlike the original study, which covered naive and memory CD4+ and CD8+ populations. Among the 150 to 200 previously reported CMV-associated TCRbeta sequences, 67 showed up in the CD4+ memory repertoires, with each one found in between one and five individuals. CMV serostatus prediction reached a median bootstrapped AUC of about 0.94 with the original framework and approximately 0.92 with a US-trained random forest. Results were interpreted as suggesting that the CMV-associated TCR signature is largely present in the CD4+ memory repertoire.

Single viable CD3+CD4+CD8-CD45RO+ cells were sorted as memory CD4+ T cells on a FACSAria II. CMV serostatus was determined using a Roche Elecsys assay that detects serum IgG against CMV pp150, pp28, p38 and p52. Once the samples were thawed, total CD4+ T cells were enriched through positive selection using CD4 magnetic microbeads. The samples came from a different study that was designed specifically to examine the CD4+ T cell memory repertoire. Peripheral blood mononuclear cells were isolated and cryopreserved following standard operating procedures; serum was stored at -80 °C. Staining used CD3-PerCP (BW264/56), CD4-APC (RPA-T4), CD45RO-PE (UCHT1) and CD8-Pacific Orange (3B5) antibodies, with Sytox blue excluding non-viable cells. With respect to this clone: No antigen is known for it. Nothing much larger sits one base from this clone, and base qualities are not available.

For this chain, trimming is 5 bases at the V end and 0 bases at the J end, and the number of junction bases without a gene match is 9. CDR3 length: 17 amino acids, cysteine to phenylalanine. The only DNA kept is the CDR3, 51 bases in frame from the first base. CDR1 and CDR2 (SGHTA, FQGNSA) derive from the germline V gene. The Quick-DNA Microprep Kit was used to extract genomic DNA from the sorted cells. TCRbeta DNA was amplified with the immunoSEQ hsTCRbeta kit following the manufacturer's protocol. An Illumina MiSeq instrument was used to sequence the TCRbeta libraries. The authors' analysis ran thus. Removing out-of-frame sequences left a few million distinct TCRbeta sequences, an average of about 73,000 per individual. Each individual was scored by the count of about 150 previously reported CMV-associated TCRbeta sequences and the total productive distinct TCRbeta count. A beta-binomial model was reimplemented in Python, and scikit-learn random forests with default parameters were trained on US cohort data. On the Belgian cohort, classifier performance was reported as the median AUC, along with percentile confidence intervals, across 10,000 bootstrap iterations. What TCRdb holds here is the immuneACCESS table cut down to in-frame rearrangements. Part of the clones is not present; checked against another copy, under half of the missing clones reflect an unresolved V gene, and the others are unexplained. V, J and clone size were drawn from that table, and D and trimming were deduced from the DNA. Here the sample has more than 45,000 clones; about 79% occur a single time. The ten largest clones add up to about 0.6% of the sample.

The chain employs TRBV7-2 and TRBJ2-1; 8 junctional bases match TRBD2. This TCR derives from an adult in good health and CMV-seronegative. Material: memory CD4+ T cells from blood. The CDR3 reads CASSPHGGALSYNEQFF. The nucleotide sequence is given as TGTGCCAGCAGCCCTCACGGGGGGGCCCTCTCCTACAATGAGCAGTTCTTC.